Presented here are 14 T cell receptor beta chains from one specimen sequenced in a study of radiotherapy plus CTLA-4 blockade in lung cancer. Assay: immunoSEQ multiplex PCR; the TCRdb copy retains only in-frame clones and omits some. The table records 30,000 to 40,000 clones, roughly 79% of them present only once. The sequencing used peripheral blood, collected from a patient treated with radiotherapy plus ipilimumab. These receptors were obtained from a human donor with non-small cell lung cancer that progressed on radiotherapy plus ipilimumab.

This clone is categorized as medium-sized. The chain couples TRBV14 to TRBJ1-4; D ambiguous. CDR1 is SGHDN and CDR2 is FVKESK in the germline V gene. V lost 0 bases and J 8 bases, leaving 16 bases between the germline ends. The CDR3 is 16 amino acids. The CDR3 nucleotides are TGTGCCAGCAGCCAAGATGGTCCCGGTCGAGGGGAAAAACTGTTTTTT. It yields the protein CASSQDGPGRGEKLFF.

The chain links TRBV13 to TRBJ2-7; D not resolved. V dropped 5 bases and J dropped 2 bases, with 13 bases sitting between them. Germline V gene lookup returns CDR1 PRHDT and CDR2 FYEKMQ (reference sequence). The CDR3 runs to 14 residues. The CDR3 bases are TGTGCCAGCAGCACGCCCGACGGAACCTACGAGCAGTACTTC. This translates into CASSTPDGTYEQYF.

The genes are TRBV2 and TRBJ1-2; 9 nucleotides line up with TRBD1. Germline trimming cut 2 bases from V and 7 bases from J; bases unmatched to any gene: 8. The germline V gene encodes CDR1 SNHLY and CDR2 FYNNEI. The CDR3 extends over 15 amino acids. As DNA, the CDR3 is TGTGCCAGCAGTGAACAGAGGACAGGGGAAAGTGGCTACACCTTC. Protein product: CASSEQRTGESGYTF. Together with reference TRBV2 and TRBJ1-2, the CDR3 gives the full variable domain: EPEVTQTPSHQVTQMGQEVILRCVPISNHLYFYWYRQILGQKVEFLVSFYNNEISEKSEIFDDQFSVERPDGSNFTLKIRSTKLEDSAMYFCASSEQRTGESGYTFGSGTRLTVV.

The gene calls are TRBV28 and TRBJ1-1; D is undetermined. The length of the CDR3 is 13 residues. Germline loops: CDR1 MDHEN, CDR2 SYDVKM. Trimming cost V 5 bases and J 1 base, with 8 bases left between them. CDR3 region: CASSQGGNTEAFF. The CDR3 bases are TGTGCCAGCAGTCAAGGAGGGAACACTGAAGCTTTCTTT.

The CDR3 region has the DNA TGCGCCAGCAGCCGTGACAGCCAGGCCTCACCCCTCCACTTT. Translating gives CASSRDSQASPLHF. The chain uses TRBV5-1 and TRBJ1-6; D perhaps matches TRBD1 (5 bases). V was trimmed by 4 bases and J by 10 bases, leaving 15 bases between them. Germline lookup yields CDR1 SGHRS and CDR2 YFSETQ. CDR3 length: 14 amino acids.

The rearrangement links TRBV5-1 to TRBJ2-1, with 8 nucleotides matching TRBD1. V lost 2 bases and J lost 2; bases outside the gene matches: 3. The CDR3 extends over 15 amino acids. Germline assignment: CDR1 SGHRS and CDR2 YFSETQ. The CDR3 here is CASSLRQGPYNEQFF. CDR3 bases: TGCGCCAGCAGCTTAAGACAGGGGCCCTACAATGAGCAGTTCTTC.

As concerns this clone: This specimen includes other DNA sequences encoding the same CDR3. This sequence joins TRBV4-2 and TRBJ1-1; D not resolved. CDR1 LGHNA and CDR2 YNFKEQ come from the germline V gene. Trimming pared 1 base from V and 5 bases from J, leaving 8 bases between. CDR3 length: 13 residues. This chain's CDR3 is CASSQGGLTEAFF. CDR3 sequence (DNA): TGTGCCAGCAGCCAAGGGGGTCTAACTGAAGCTTTCTTT.

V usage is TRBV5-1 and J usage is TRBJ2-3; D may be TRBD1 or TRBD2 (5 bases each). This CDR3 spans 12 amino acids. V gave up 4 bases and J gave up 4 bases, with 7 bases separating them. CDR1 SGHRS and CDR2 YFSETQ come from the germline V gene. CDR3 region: CASSEGPDTQYF. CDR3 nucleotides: TGCGCCAGCAGCGAGGGGCCAGATACGCAGTATTTT.

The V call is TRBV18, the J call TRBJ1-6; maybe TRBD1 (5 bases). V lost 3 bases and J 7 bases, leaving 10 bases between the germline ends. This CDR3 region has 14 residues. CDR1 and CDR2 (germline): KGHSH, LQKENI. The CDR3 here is CASSPDQGNSPLHF. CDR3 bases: TGTGCCAGCTCACCGGACCAGGGAAATTCACCCCTCCACTTT.

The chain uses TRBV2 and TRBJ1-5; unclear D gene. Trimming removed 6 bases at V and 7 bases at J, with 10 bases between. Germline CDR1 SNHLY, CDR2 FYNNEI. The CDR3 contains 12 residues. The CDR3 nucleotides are TGTGCCAGCAGCCAGGAGGCGCAGCCCCAGCATTTT. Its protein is CASSQEAQPQHF. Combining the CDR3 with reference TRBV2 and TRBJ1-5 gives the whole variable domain EPEVTQTPSHQVTQMGQEVILRCVPISNHLYFYWYRQILGQKVEFLVSFYNNEISEKSEIFDDQFSVERPDGSNFTLKIRSTKLEDSAMYFCASSQEAQPQHFGDGTRLSIL.

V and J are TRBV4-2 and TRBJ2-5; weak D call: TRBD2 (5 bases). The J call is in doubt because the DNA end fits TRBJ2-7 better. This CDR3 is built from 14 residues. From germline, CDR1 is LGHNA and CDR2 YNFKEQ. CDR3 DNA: TGTGCCAGCAGCCAAGATACGGGGTCCTACGAGCAGTACTTC. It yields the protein CASSQDTGSYEQYF.

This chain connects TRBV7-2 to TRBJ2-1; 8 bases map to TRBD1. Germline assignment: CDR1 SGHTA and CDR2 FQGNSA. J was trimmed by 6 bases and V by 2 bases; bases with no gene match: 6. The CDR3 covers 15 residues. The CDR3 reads CASSLLSGQGNEQFF. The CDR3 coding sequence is TGTGCCAGCAGCTTATTGTCTGGACAGGGCAATGAGCAGTTCTTC.

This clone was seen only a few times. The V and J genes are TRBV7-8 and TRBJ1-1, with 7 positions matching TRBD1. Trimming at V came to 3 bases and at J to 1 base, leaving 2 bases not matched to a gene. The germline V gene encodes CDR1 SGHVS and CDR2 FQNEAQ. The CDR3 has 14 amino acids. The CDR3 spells CASSLYRGNTEAFF. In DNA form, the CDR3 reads TGTGCCAGCAGCTTGTACAGGGGGAACACTGAAGCTTTCTTT.

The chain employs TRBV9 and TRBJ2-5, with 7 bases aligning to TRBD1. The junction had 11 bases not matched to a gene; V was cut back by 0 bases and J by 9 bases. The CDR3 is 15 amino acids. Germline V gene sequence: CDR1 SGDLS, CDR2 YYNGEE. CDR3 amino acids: CASSVAGQGGTAQYF. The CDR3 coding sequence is TGTGCCAGCAGCGTAGCTGGGCAAGGGGGCACGGCCCAGTACTTC.